The 31 T cell receptor beta chains below come from one sample, sequenced in a study of blood T cells in healthy people across ages. Sample-barcoded 5' priming and a J-beta primer mix drove a second PCR of roughly 6 to 12 cycles. Each CDR3 protein gets one entry after TCRdb re-called the 5' RACE reads with MiXCR. This table has hundreds of thousands of distinct CDR3 sequences, around two fifths appearing once. Input material: blood. The source of these receptors is a man older than 75 in good health.

The genes are TRBV7-7 and TRBJ2-2; D unresolved. The CDR3 contains 13 residues. Germline loops: CDR1 SSHAT, CDR2 FNYEAQ (reference sequence). Trimming removed 5 bases at V and 4 bases at J, with 8 bases between. This CDR3 reads CASSPATTGELFF. Written as DNA, the CDR3 is TGTGCCAGCAGCCCCGCGACCACCGGGGAGCTGTTTTTT.

Only one count was recorded for this clonotype. The chain is built from TRBV6-5 and TRBJ2-3; TRBD2 is a possible D gene (6 bases). V lost 0 bases and J 4 bases, leaving 17 bases between the germline ends. The CDR3 has 17 amino acids. Germline V gene data show CDR1 as MNHEY and CDR2 as SVGAGI. The CDR3 bases are TGTGCCAGCAGTTACTCGTCTCTTATTACTAGCTCAGATACGCAGTATTTT. Amino acids: CASSYSSLITSSDTQYF.

Remarks on this clonotype: A junction boundary mismatches the germline segment, possibly from a read error. This CDR3 is CASGQNTRELFF. In DNA, the CDR3 is TGTGCTAGTGGTCAAAACACCAGGGAGCTGTTTTTT. V is TRBV12-5 and J is TRBJ2-2; no clear D. The germline V gene encodes CDR1 LGHNT and CDR2 FRNRAP. The CDR3 consists of 12 residues.

This chain joins TRBV11-2 and TRBJ2-3, with D perhaps TRBD2 (6 bases). Trimming stripped 1 base from V and 1 base from J, with 9 bases between. CDR3 length: 15 residues. Germline-derived CDR1 and CDR2 are SGHAT and FQNNGV. The CDR3 region is CASSLVASGTDTQYF. CDR3 nucleotides: TGTGCCAGCAGCTTAGTGGCTAGCGGCACAGATACGCAGTATTTT. The full variable domain, completed using reference TRBV11-2 and TRBJ2-3, is EAGVAQSPRYKIIEKRQSVAFWCNPISGHATLYWYQQILGQGPKLLIQFQNNGVVDDSQLPKDRFSAERLKGVDSTLKIQPAKLEDSAVYLCASSLVASGTDTQYFGPGTRLTVL.

This clonotype has a handful of counts. The chain uses TRBV7-2 and TRBJ2-7; 11 bases are shared with TRBD2. The CDR3 sequence is 16 residues long. V was clipped by 8 bases and J by 10 bases; unmatched bases: 19. CDR1 SGHTA and CDR2 FQGNSA come from the germline V gene. The CDR3 region has the DNA TGTGCCAGCCAGCTTAGCCCTAGCGGGGGGCAGGTGGCCCAGTACTTC. As protein: CASQLSPSGGQVAQYF.

This clonotype occurred a few times. This chain connects TRBV7-2 to TRBJ1-1, with D unclear. From germline, CDR1 is SGHTA and CDR2 FQGNSA. V dropped 5 bases and J dropped 6 bases, with 10 bases sitting between them. The CDR3 has 12 residues. The CDR3 region has the DNA TGTGCCAGCAGCCCCTCTGTCTCTGAAGCTTTCTTT. This codes for CASSPSVSEAFF.

The table lists this clonotype with a few counts. The chain recombines TRBV20-1 with TRBJ2-3; D gene ambiguous. Between the trimmed V and J ends, which lost 3 bases and 4 bases, there was a span of 17 bases. Germline values: CDR1 DFQATT, CDR2 SNEGSKA (reference sequence). The CDR3 totals 15 residues. Written as DNA, the CDR3 is TGCAGTGCTAGTATGGTCCTTCTTGGCGCAGATACGCAGTATTTT. Protein product: CSASMVLLGADTQYF.

In its sample, this clonotype was seen a few times. The V gene is TRBV21-1, the J gene TRBJ2-5; the DNA was not compared with TRBD1, the D call given in the table. TRBV21-1 is deemed a pseudogene. This CDR3 is 17 amino acids long. The CDR3 DNA reads TGTGCCAGCAGCCCTCCCAGCAGAGACAGGGATCAAGAGACCCAGTACTTC. It specifies CASSPPSRDRDQETQYF.

The chain couples TRBV6-4 to TRBJ2-3; the D is unclear. With 4 bases removed from V and 2 bases from J, the gap between germline ends came to 10 bases. The CDR3 consists of 14 residues. Germline CDR1 and CDR2: MRHNA and SNTAGT. CDR3 nucleotides: TGTGCCAGCAGTGCTGACTCTGACACAGATACGCAGTATTTT. Amino acid sequence: CASSADSDTDTQYF.

This clonotype showed up many times. The V gene is TRBV20-1, the J gene TRBJ2-1; possibly TRBD1 for D (5 bases). Trimming pared 1 base from V and 4 bases from J, leaving 11 bases between. There are 14 residues in the CDR3. CDR1 and CDR2 (germline): DFQATT, SNEGSKA (reference sequence). The CDR3 spells CSARAGQQYNEQFF. In DNA form, the CDR3 reads TGCAGTGCTAGAGCCGGACAACAATACAATGAGCAGTTCTTC.

The CDR3 here is CASSEWSNTNEQYF. In DNA form, the CDR3 reads TGTGCCAGCAGTGAATGGAGCAATACCAATGAGCAGTATTTT. The J gene is TRBJ2-3, the V gene TRBV2; D uncertain. The V gene's germline CDR1 is SNHLY and CDR2 FYNNEI. V dropped 2 bases and J dropped 11 bases, with 17 bases sitting between them. The CDR3 loop spans 14 amino acids.

V gene TRBV7-2 combines with J gene TRBJ2-5, with TRBD2 matching 14 bases. The V gene's germline CDR1 is SGHTA and CDR2 FQGNSA. The CDR3 extends over 16 amino acids. With 1 base clipped from V and 11 bases from J, the junction kept 9 bases outside the gene matches. Here the CDR3 reads CASSLDGTSGRGEQYF. The CDR3 DNA sequence: TGTGCCAGCAGCTTAGACGGGACTAGCGGGAGAGGGGAGCAGTACTTC.

The sample holds one count of this clonotype. The chain is built from TRBV25-1 and TRBJ2-7; possibly TRBD1 for D (6 bases). Germline V gives CDR1 MGHDK, CDR2 SYGVNS. The CDR3 runs to 13 residues. Trimming removed 11 bases from V and 4 bases from J, with 18 bases in between. CDR3 amino acids: CARLGQGLYEQYF. DNA of the CDR3: TGTGCCCGCCTGGGGCAGGGGTTATACGAGCAGTACTTC.

Ten or more counts support this clonotype. The CDR3 nucleotides are TGTGCCAGCAACCCCGGGACTAGCGCCGCGAGCAATGAGCAGTTCTTC. Protein: CASNPGTSAASNEQFF. V gene TRBV2 combines with J gene TRBJ2-1; 10 positions match TRBD2. The CDR3 sequence is 16 residues long. The V and J ends lost 7 bases and 6 bases, in that order; junction bases with no gene match: 12. Germline V gene data show CDR1 as SNHLY and CDR2 as FYNNEI.

This clonotype was seen repeatedly, ten times or more. The CDR3 DNA reads TGTGCCAGCTCACCGGAGGGGTTCAACGAGCAGTACTTC. It encodes CASSPEGFNEQYF. The gene calls are TRBV18 and TRBJ2-7; possible D gene TRBD2, 6 bases. V lost 3 bases and J lost 5, with 11 bases in between. Germline V gene data show CDR1 as KGHSH and CDR2 as LQKENI. This CDR3 has 13 amino acids.

The chain has TRBV3-1 and TRBJ2-5; D gene ambiguous. Germline V gene sequence: CDR1 LGHDT, CDR2 YNNKEL (reference sequence). V dropped 7 bases and J dropped 2 bases, with 11 bases sitting between them. The CDR3 runs to 13 residues. CDR3 sequence: CASIRNGQETQYF. In DNA, the CDR3 is TGTGCCAGCATCCGAAACGGGCAAGAGACCCAGTACTTC.

J is TRBJ1-1 and V is TRBV27; D gene uncertain. Per germline, CDR1 MNHEY and CDR2 SMNVEV (reference sequence). This CDR3 is built from 12 residues. Trimming shortened V by 2 bases and J by 7 bases, and 8 bases separated the two germline ends. Written as DNA, the CDR3 is TGTGCCAGCAGTTTACTTATGGGTGAAGCTTTCTTT. Translation: CASSLLMGEAFF.

The rearrangement links TRBV5-1 to TRBJ2-7; 8 bases are shared with TRBD2. Germline CDR1 reads SGHRS; CDR2 reads YFSETQ. The CDR3 has 16 amino acids. J lost 7 bases, V lost 4 bases, and 16 bases had no gene match. The DNA of the CDR3 is TGCGCCAGCAGCCCCGGGGGGGTTGTGTCCTACAATGAGCAGTACTTC. Translation: CASSPGGVVSYNEQYF. Using reference TRBV5-1 and TRBJ2-7 for the parts outside the CDR3, the full variable domain is KAGVTQTPRYLIKTRGQQVTLSCSPISGHRSVSWYQQTPGQGLQFLFEYFSETQRNKGNFPGRFSGRQFSNSRSEMNVSTLELGDSALYLCASSPGGVVSYNEQYFGPGTRLTVT.

The table lists this clonotype with many counts. The chain uses TRBV4-2 and TRBJ2-3, with TRBD2 identical over 7 bases. Germline-derived CDR1 and CDR2 are LGHNA and YNFKEQ. J gave up 3 bases and V 1 base, and 16 bases lay outside the gene matches. The CDR3 contains 19 residues. The CDR3 is CASSQGSSGFESWTDTQYF. Written as DNA, the CDR3 is TGTGCCAGCAGCCAAGGTAGTAGCGGGTTCGAGTCATGGACAGATACGCAGTATTTT.

This clonotype has just a few counts. The chain joins TRBV19 to TRBJ2-1, with D tentatively TRBD1 or TRBD2 (5 bases each). The end of the DNA is better explained by TRBJ2-7, so the J call may be wrong. The CDR3 has 15 amino acids. CDR1 is LNHDA and CDR2 is SQIVND in the germline V gene (reference sequence). In nucleotides, the CDR3 is TGTGCCAGTAGTATAGGGGGGACCTCCTACAATGAGCAGTACTTC. As protein: CASSIGGTSYNEQYF.

The table lists this clonotype with a few counts. The rearrangement joins TRBV7-2 to TRBJ2-5; no reliable D call. The CDR3 runs to 14 residues. Trimming took off 2 bases at V and 0 bases at J, with 7 bases between the two ends. Germline assignment: CDR1 SGHTA and CDR2 FQGNSA. DNA of the CDR3: TGTGCCAGCAGCTTATATGGAAACCAAGAGACCCAGTACTTC. Residues: CASSLYGNQETQYF.

This clonotype was detected once. The chain carries TRBV2 and TRBJ2-1; maybe TRBD2 (6 bases). The DNA end lines up better with TRBJ2-7; the J call may be wrong. Germline-derived CDR1 and CDR2 are SNHLY and FYNNEI. CDR3 length: 18 residues. The CDR3 here is CASSRGAIAASSYNEQYF. CDR3 sequence (DNA): TGTGCCAGCAGTAGAGGGGCGATAGCGGCTAGCTCCTACAATGAGCAGTACTTC.

Notes on this clonotype: At one boundary the junction diverges from the germline segment, which might be a read error. The rearrangement joins TRBV13 to TRBJ2-1, with D unresolved. The CDR3 contains 14 residues. Germline-derived CDR1 and CDR2 are PRHDT and FYEKMQ (reference sequence). The CDR3 sequence is CASSDRQKYNEQFF. DNA of the CDR3: TGCGCCAGCAGCGATCGTCAGAAGTACAATGAGCAGTTCTTC.

The chain employs TRBV5-6 and TRBJ2-7, with 8 bases fitting TRBD1. Losses at the gene ends were 4 bases for V and 3 bases for J; bases not matched to a gene: 12. Germline V CDR1 and CDR2: SGHDT, YYEEEE. This CDR3 spans 16 amino acids. CDR3 region: CASSALDRVFGYEQYF. The CDR3 bases are TGTGCCAGCAGCGCCCTGGACAGGGTTTTTGGCTACGAGCAGTACTTC. The variable domain in full, with the rest retrieved from reference TRBV5-6 and TRBJ2-7, is DAGVTQSPTHLIKTRGQQVTLRCSPKSGHDTVSWYQQALGQGPQFIFQYYEEEERQRGNFPDRFSGHQFPNYSSELNVNALLLGDSALYLCASSALDRVFGYEQYFGPGTRLTVT.

Written as DNA, the CDR3 is TGTGCCACCAGTGAGTGGGCTAGCGTACCCTCTAGCACAGATACGCAGTATTTT. Translating it yields CATSEWASVPSSTDTQYF. The chain links TRBV24-1 to TRBJ2-3, with D possibly being TRBD2 (6 bases). The germline V gene has CDR1 KGHDR and CDR2 SFDVKD. The CDR3 has 18 amino acids. V shed 4 bases and J shed 0 bases, with 19 bases lying between them.

This chain joins TRBV5-5 and TRBJ1-5, with a tentative D call TRBD1 (5 bases). The V gene's germline CDR1 is SGHKS and CDR2 YYEKEE (reference sequence). V was clipped by 4 bases and J by 3 bases, with 11 bases between them. The CDR3 sequence is 14 residues long. The CDR3 sequence: CASSPRGDNQPQHF. The DNA for the CDR3 is TGTGCCAGCAGCCCGCGGGGGGACAATCAGCCCCAGCATTTT.

The chain recombines TRBV28 with TRBJ2-4, with 9 bases identical to TRBD1. This CDR3 comprises 15 residues. Germline CDR1 and CDR2: MDHEN and SYDVKM. The V and J ends lost 4 bases and 4 bases, in that order; junction bases with no gene match: 5. CDR3 loop: CASSSGQGGKNIQYF. The CDR3 nucleotides are TGTGCCAGCAGTTCGGGACAGGGAGGTAAAAACATTCAGTACTTC. The variable domain in full, with the rest retrieved from reference TRBV28 and TRBJ2-4, is DVKVTQSSRYLVKRTGEKVFLECVQDMDHENMFWYRQDPGLGLRLIYFSYDVKMKEKGDIPEGYSVSREKKERFSLILESASTNQTSMYLCASSSGQGGKNIQYFGAGTRLSVL.

This clonotype was detected ten times or more. The chain recombines TRBV7-2 with TRBJ2-5, with 7 bases that match TRBD1. The germline V gene has CDR1 SGHTA and CDR2 FQGNSA. The CDR3 has 14 residues. J was trimmed by 5 bases and V by 5 bases; bases with no gene match: 8. The CDR3 region is CASSPDRVGETQYF. The CDR3 region has the DNA TGTGCCAGCAGCCCTGACAGGGTGGGGGAGACCCAGTACTTC. The whole variable domain, remainder taken from reference TRBV7-2 and TRBJ2-5, is GAGVSQSPSNKVTEKGKDVELRCDPISGHTALYWYRQSLGQGLEFLIYFQGNSAPDKSGLPSDRFSAERTGGSVSTLTIQRTQQEDSAVYLCASSPDRVGETQYFGPGTRLLVL.

This clonotype has just a few counts. The chain is built from TRBV20-1 and TRBJ2-5; 8 bases align to TRBD2. This CDR3 contains 15 residues. From germline, CDR1 is DFQATT and CDR2 SNEGSKA (reference sequence). V shed 4 bases and J 6 bases; nucleotides not matched to a gene: 13. The CDR3 reads CSAIPHGGDPKTQYF. In DNA, the CDR3 is TGCAGTGCTATACCGCACGGGGGGGATCCAAAGACCCAGTACTTC.

A few counts support this clonotype. The rearrangement links TRBV7-3 to TRBJ2-5, with 7 positions matching TRBD1. The J call may be mistaken, given a closer DNA end match to TRBJ2-7. Germline values: CDR1 SGHTA, CDR2 FQGTGA. This CDR3 is 15 amino acids long. CDR3 sequence (DNA): TGTGCCAGCAGCTCCACACCGGGACAGTACTACGAGCAGTACTTC. Translated, it gives CASSSTPGQYYEQYF.

This clonotype was seen at least ten times. This chain links TRBV7-2 with TRBJ2-7; D unresolved. The V end was cut by 1 base, the J end by 7 bases, with 8 bases between. CDR1 and CDR2 (germline): SGHTA, FQGNSA. The CDR3 totals 12 residues. The CDR3 protein is CASSLGPREQYF. The CDR3 nucleotides read TGTGCCAGCAGCTTAGGCCCCCGAGAGCAGTACTTC.